These 31 T cell receptor beta chains were sequenced from one sample in a study of OX40 agonist ivuxolimab in advanced cancers. Profiled with immunoSEQ multiplex PCR; TCRdb holds only in-frame clones, not every one. Of approximately 54,000 clones listed, approximately 91% are singletons. The sample was CD4+ or CD8+ T cells sorted from blood, taken in a trial of the OX40 agonist ivuxolimab. These receptors were taken from an adult with an advanced solid tumor such as melanoma, head and neck, liver or kidney cancer.

CDR3 in amino acids: CASSIAAIRYNEQFF. CDR3 DNA: TGTGCCAGTAGTATAGCTGCGATTAGGTACAATGAGCAGTTCTTC. The chain recombines TRBV19 with TRBJ2-1; no definite D call. This CDR3 is 15 amino acids long. The V end lost 1 base, the J end lost 4 bases, and 11 bases lay between the germline ends. Germline CDR1 reads LNHDA; CDR2 reads SQIVND (reference sequence). Supplemented by reference TRBV19 and TRBJ2-1, the full variable domain reads DGGITQSPKYLFRKEGQNVTLSCEQNLNHDAMYWYRQDPGQGLRLIYYSQIVNDFQKGDIAEGYSVSREKKESFPLTVTSAQKNPTAFYLCASSIAAIRYNEQFFGPGTRLTVL.

The chain carries TRBV15 and TRBJ1-2; D perhaps matches TRBD1 (5 bases). The CDR3 covers 17 residues. V was pared by 3 bases and J by 5 bases, with 22 bases between. CDR1 is LNHNV, CDR2 YYDKDF, per germline (reference sequence). Written as DNA, the CDR3 is TGTGCCACCAGCAGTCGTGATCGGGGGGGGAAAGGATATGGCTACACCTTC. Translation: CATSSRDRGGKGYGYTF.

V usage is TRBV14 and J usage is TRBJ1-2; tentatively, D is TRBD1 (6 bases). The germline V and J ends were trimmed by 4 bases and 4 bases, with 10 bases remaining between them. The CDR3 has 13 residues. Germline CDR1 is SGHDN and CDR2 is FVKESK. The CDR3 loop reads CASSRIRGYGYTF. For the CDR3, the DNA is TGTGCCAGCAGCCGAATCAGGGGCTATGGCTACACCTTC.

V usage is TRBV19 and J usage is TRBJ1-2; 10 bases are shared with TRBD1. V gave up 4 bases and J gave up 7 bases; unmatched junction bases: 3. The length of the CDR3 is 13 residues. CDR1 and CDR2 from the germline V gene are LNHDA and SQIVND (reference sequence). As DNA, the CDR3 is TGTGCCAGTAGTAGACAGGGGGCATCTGGCTACACCTTC. Its translation is CASSRQGASGYTF.

This clone was detected a few times. The chain links TRBV21-1 to TRBJ1-1. TRBV21-1 is reported as a pseudogene. The CDR3 sequence is 13 residues long. The DNA for the CDR3 is TGTGCCAGCAGCAAACCGAACTACACTGAAGCTTTCTTT. The encoded protein is CASSKPNYTEAFF.

This clone was counted once. J is TRBJ2-2 and V is TRBV5-1; 7 positions match TRBD1. From germline, CDR1 is SGHRS and CDR2 YFSETQ. V gave up 2 bases and J gave up 1 base; unmatched junction bases: 5. The CDR3 is 16 residues long. CDR3 nucleotide sequence: TGCGCCAGCAGCTTACCCGGACAGGTGAACACCGGGGAGCTGTTTTTT. Translated: CASSLPGQVNTGELFF.

Only a few counts were recorded for this clone. The chain recombines TRBV5-4 with TRBJ2-4, with a weak D call TRBD2 (5 bases). V lost 9 bases to trimming and J lost 6 bases, with 16 bases between them. This CDR3 contains 13 residues. Germline CDR1 and CDR2: SGHNT and YYREEE (reference sequence). The CDR3 reads CATQSGGRNIQYF. In nucleotides, the CDR3 is TGTGCCACTCAAAGCGGAGGAAGAAACATTCAGTACTTC.

This clone was observed a handful of times. The chain recombines TRBV2 with TRBJ1-5, with D unclear. The germline gives CDR1 SNHLY, CDR2 FYNNEI. The CDR3 length is 13 residues. Trimming took off 8 bases at V and 3 bases at J, with 11 bases between the two ends. CDR3 DNA: TGTGCCAGCGTGACGAGGGACAATCAGCCCCAGCATTTT. Its translation is CASVTRDNQPQHF.

The chain employs TRBV11-2 and TRBJ1-1; D unresolved. The CDR3 runs 14 residues. Germline CDR1 reads SGHAT; CDR2 reads FQNNGV. Trimming removed 5 bases from V and 4 bases from J, with 14 bases in between. CDR3 loop: CASSRPAPGTEAFF. The CDR3 DNA sequence: TGTGCCAGCAGCCGCCCGGCTCCGGGCACTGAAGCTTTCTTT. Full variable domain (remainder filled in from reference TRBV11-2 and TRBJ1-1): EAGVAQSPRYKIIEKRQSVAFWCNPISGHATLYWYQQILGQGPKLLIQFQNNGVVDDSQLPKDRFSAERLKGVDSTLKIQPAKLEDSAVYLCASSRPAPGTEAFFGQGTRLTVV.

The chain couples TRBV27 to TRBJ1-2; 7 bases are a match to TRBD1. J gave up 8 bases and V 5 bases, and 11 bases lay outside the gene matches. CDR3 length equals 14 residues. The germline CDR1 and CDR2 sequences are MNHEY and SMNVEV (reference sequence). The CDR3 loop reads CASSPNDRAGGYTF. CDR3 bases: TGTGCCAGCAGTCCGAACGACAGGGCGGGAGGCTACACCTTC.

This clone was seen a single time. The chain uses TRBV28 and TRBJ2-5; D perhaps matches TRBD2 (5 bases). V gave up 4 bases and J gave up 2 bases, with 20 bases separating them. Per the germline V gene, CDR1 is MDHEN and CDR2 is SYDVKM. The CDR3 spans 17 residues. DNA of the CDR3: TGTGCCAGCAGTTCAGCGCGGGTACCGACCTTTCAAGAGACCCAGTACTTC. Translated: CASSSARVPTFQETQYF.

This chain connects TRBV5-6 to TRBJ1-4; TRBD1 matches 7 bases. The CDR3 consists of 15 residues. The trim removed 0 bases at V and 6 bases at J, leaving 5 bases unmatched. The germline CDR1 and CDR2 sequences are SGHDT and YYEEEE. CDR3 region: CASSLAAQGDEKLFF. CDR3 bases: TGTGCCAGCAGCTTGGCGGCGCAGGGGGATGAAAAACTGTTTTTT.

This chain joins TRBV28 and TRBJ1-2; 8 nucleotides line up with TRBD1. The CDR3 contains 16 residues. V shed 2 bases and J 8 bases; nucleotides not matched to a gene: 13. Germline V gives CDR1 MDHEN, CDR2 SYDVKM. The DNA for the CDR3 is TGTGCCAGCAGTTTAGGTTCCAGGGGGCGTGTGCGCGGCTACACCTTC. Translated, it gives CASSLGSRGRVRGYTF.

DNA for the CDR3: TGTGCCAGCAGCTCCCCGGATAACTATGGCTACACCTTC. The encoded protein is CASSSPDNYGYTF. The chain links TRBV6-5 to TRBJ1-2; the D is unclear. The V end was cut by 6 bases, the J end by 1 base, with 9 bases between. The CDR3 loop spans 13 amino acids. The germline CDR1 and CDR2 sequences are MNHEY and SVGAGI.

A single count supports this clone. This sequence joins TRBV19 and TRBJ1-2; D ambiguous. The CDR3 covers 8 residues. Germline V gene data show CDR1 as LNHDA and CDR2 as SQIVND (reference sequence). The germline V and J ends were trimmed by 10 bases and 10 bases, with 7 bases remaining between them. The CDR3 is CATLLYTF. The CDR3 DNA reads TGTGCCACCCTCCTCTACACCTTC. Looking up the rest from reference TRBV19 and TRBJ1-2 gives the full variable domain: DGGITQSPKYLFRKEGQNVTLSCEQNLNHDAMYWYRQDPGQGLRLIYYSQIVNDFQKGDIAEGYSVSREKKESFPLTVTSAQKNPTAFYLCATLLYTFGSGTRLTVV.

J is TRBJ2-7 and V is TRBV2; 9 bases map to TRBD1. CDR3 length equals 15 residues. Trimming cost V 2 bases and J 6 bases; bases outside gene matches: 8. In germline, CDR1 is SNHLY, CDR2 FYNNEI. CDR3 loop: CASSETGTGSGEQYF. The CDR3 DNA follows: TGTGCCAGCAGTGAAACCGGGACAGGGTCCGGCGAGCAGTACTTC.

On this clone: The identical CDR3 is also encoded by other nucleotide sequences in the sample. The chain joins TRBV7-6 to TRBJ2-7; 8 bases are shared with TRBD2. Germline lookup yields CDR1 SGHVS and CDR2 FNYEAQ. The V and J ends lost 0 bases and 1 base, in that order; junction bases with no gene match: 5. This CDR3 has 16 residues. CDR3 sequence: CASSLASSGSSYEQYF. The DNA for the CDR3 is TGTGCCAGCAGCTTAGCCTCTAGCGGGTCGTCCTACGAGCAGTACTTC.

This chain joins TRBV28 and TRBJ2-7; D may be TRBD1 (6 bases). This CDR3 comprises 13 residues. Per germline, CDR1 MDHEN and CDR2 SYDVKM. V was trimmed by 1 base and J by 7 bases, leaving 11 bases between them. CDR3: CASSLYAGTEQYF. Here the CDR3 DNA reads TGTGCCAGCAGTTTATACGCCGGGACAGAGCAGTACTTC.

This chain joins TRBV28 and TRBJ1-1, with 9 bases aligning to TRBD1. The CDR3 length is 17 residues. Per germline, CDR1 MDHEN and CDR2 SYDVKM. V lost 2 bases and J lost 0; bases outside the gene matches: 7. The CDR3 DNA sequence: TGTGCCAGCAGTTTACCCGGGACAGGGATATTGAACACTGAAGCTTTCTTT. Its translation is CASSLPGTGILNTEAFF.

The chain combines TRBV19 with TRBJ2-1; TRBD1 agrees at 7 bases. Germline V gene data show CDR1 as LNHDA and CDR2 as SQIVND (reference sequence). The junction had 10 bases not matched to a gene; V was cut back by 5 bases and J by 0 bases. The CDR3 has 17 amino acids. This CDR3 reads CASSPPTGRSSYNEQFF. The CDR3 DNA follows: TGTGCCAGTAGTCCCCCGACAGGGAGAAGCTCCTACAATGAGCAGTTCTTC.

The V call is TRBV5-4, the J call TRBJ1-1; TRBD1 is a possible D gene (5 bases). CDR1 is SGHNT and CDR2 is YYREEE in the germline V gene (reference sequence). The germline V and J ends were trimmed by 3 bases and 4 bases, with 13 bases remaining between them. The CDR3 covers 14 residues. The CDR3 DNA reads TGTGCCAGCAGCTCGCCTGGGGACGGCACTGAAGCTTTCTTT. Translating it yields CASSSPGDGTEAFF.

This chain links TRBV19 with TRBJ1-1; the D is unclear. Germline assignment: CDR1 LNHDA and CDR2 SQIVND (reference sequence). Trimming cost V 3 bases and J 1 base, with 9 bases left between them. This CDR3 comprises 14 residues. The CDR3 DNA follows: TGTGCCAGTAGTATTGGCCAGAAGAACACTGAAGCTTTCTTT. Amino acid sequence: CASSIGQKNTEAFF.

The gene calls are TRBV4-2 and TRBJ2-7; 10 nucleotides match TRBD2. Trimming at V came to 5 bases and at J to 6 bases, leaving 10 bases not matched to a gene. CDR3 length: 15 residues. Germline CDR1 LGHNA, CDR2 YNFKEQ. For the CDR3, the DNA is TGTGCCAGCAGCTCTCCGGGACTAGCGTCTCCCGAGCAGTACTTC. Its protein product is CASSSPGLASPEQYF.

V gene TRBV2 combines with J gene TRBJ2-1, with 15 bases lining up with TRBD2. CDR3 size: 15 residues. The trim removed 3 bases at V and 14 bases at J, leaving 8 bases unmatched. Germline V gene sequence: CDR1 SNHLY, CDR2 FYNNEI. As DNA, the CDR3 is TGTGCCAGCAGTGATTTAGGACTAGCGGGAGGGATGGAGTTCTTC. Its translation: CASSDLGLAGGMEFF.

This clone was counted between two and nine times. The rearrangement joins TRBV7-2 to TRBJ1-1; no reliable D call. Germline V CDR1 and CDR2: SGHTA, FQGNSA. This CDR3 has 14 residues. The V and J ends lost 3 bases and 1 base respectively, with 9 bases between them. CDR3 sequence (DNA): TGTGCCAGCAGCTTTATGGGAACGAACACTGAAGCTTTCTTT. It specifies CASSFMGTNTEAFF. Supplemented by reference TRBV7-2 and TRBJ1-1, the full variable domain reads GAGVSQSPSNKVTEKGKDVELRCDPISGHTALYWYRQSLGQGLEFLIYFQGNSAPDKSGLPSDRFSAERTGGSVSTLTIQRTQQEDSAVYLCASSFMGTNTEAFFGQGTRLTVV.

The V call is TRBV19, the J call TRBJ2-3; D may correspond to TRBD1 or TRBD2 (5 bases each). CDR3 length equals 13 residues. Between the trimmed V and J ends, which lost 5 bases and 4 bases, there was a span of 10 bases. CDR1 is LNHDA and CDR2 is SQIVND in the germline V gene (reference sequence). The CDR3, as DNA: TGTGCCAGTAGTGGGATGGGGGCAGATACGCAGTATTTT. It encodes CASSGMGADTQYF.

This clone was seen a few times. This chain links TRBV9 with TRBJ2-2; 9 nucleotides agree with TRBD2. Trimming at V came to 3 bases and at J to 6 bases, leaving 9 bases not matched to a gene. The CDR3 consists of 16 residues. Germline V lookup: CDR1 SGDLS, CDR2 YYNGEE. The CDR3 coding sequence is TGTGCCAGCAGCGAGATAGCGGGAGTGGGATCCGGGGAGCTGTTTTTT. It codes for CASSEIAGVGSGELFF. Full variable domain (remainder filled in from reference TRBV9 and TRBJ2-2): DSGVTQTPKHLITATGQRVTLRCSPRSGDLSVYWYQQSLDQGLQFLIQYYNGEERAKGNILERFSAQQFPDLHSELNLSSLELGDSALYFCASSEIAGVGSGELFFGEGSRLTVL.

The chain links TRBV28 to TRBJ1-1; a weak D match, TRBD1 (6 bases). Germline loops: CDR1 MDHEN, CDR2 SYDVKM. Deletions cut 5 bases from V and 1 base from J, with 11 bases between. The CDR3 contains 14 residues. CDR3 protein: CASSLRTANTEAFF. Here the CDR3 DNA reads TGTGCCAGCAGTCTAAGGACAGCGAACACTGAAGCTTTCTTT. Supplemented by reference TRBV28 and TRBJ1-1, the full variable domain reads DVKVTQSSRYLVKRTGEKVFLECVQDMDHENMFWYRQDPGLGLRLIYFSYDVKMKEKGDIPEGYSVSREKKERFSLILESASTNQTSMYLCASSLRTANTEAFFGQGTRLTVV.

The chain is built from TRBV19 and TRBJ1-2, with D hard to call. Trimming cost V 7 bases and J 2 bases, with 5 bases left between them. In germline, CDR1 is LNHDA, CDR2 SQIVND (reference sequence). There are 11 residues in the CDR3. CDR3 nucleotides: TGTGCCAGTACAACGAACTATGGCTACACCTTC. Amino acid sequence: CASTTNYGYTF.

The chain carries TRBV5-1 and TRBJ2-7, with 8 positions matching TRBD2. With V trimmed by 0 bases and J by 3 bases, 8 bases remained unmatched. Looked up from germline, CDR1 is SGHRS and CDR2 is YFSETQ. This CDR3 spans 16 amino acids. The CDR3 reads CASSLAGGGILYEQYF. CDR3 nucleotides: TGCGCCAGCAGCTTGGCCGGCGGGGGGATTCTCTACGAGCAGTACTTC.

The rearrangement uses TRBV7-8 and TRBJ1-2; D perhaps matches TRBD1 (5 bases). The CDR3 has 12 amino acids. Germline V CDR1 and CDR2: SGHVS, FQNEAQ. Deletions cut 1 base from V and 8 bases from J, with 8 bases between. The CDR3 coding sequence is TGTGCCAGCAGCTTAGAAGGGGCGGGCTACACCTTC. This codes for CASSLEGAGYTF.